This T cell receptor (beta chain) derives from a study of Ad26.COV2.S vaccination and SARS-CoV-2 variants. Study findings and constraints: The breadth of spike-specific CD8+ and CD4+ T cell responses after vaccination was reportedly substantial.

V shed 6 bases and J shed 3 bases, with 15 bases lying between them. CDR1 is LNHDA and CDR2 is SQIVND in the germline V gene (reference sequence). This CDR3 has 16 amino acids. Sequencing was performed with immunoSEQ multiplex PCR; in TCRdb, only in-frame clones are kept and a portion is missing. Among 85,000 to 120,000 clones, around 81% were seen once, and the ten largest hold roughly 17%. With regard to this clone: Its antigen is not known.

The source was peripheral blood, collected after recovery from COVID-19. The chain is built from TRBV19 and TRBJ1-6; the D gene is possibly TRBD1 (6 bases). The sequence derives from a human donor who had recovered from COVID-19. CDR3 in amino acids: CASSETGRIYNSPLHF. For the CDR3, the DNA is TGTGCCAGTAGCGAAACAGGGAGGATCTATAATTCACCCCTCCACTTT.